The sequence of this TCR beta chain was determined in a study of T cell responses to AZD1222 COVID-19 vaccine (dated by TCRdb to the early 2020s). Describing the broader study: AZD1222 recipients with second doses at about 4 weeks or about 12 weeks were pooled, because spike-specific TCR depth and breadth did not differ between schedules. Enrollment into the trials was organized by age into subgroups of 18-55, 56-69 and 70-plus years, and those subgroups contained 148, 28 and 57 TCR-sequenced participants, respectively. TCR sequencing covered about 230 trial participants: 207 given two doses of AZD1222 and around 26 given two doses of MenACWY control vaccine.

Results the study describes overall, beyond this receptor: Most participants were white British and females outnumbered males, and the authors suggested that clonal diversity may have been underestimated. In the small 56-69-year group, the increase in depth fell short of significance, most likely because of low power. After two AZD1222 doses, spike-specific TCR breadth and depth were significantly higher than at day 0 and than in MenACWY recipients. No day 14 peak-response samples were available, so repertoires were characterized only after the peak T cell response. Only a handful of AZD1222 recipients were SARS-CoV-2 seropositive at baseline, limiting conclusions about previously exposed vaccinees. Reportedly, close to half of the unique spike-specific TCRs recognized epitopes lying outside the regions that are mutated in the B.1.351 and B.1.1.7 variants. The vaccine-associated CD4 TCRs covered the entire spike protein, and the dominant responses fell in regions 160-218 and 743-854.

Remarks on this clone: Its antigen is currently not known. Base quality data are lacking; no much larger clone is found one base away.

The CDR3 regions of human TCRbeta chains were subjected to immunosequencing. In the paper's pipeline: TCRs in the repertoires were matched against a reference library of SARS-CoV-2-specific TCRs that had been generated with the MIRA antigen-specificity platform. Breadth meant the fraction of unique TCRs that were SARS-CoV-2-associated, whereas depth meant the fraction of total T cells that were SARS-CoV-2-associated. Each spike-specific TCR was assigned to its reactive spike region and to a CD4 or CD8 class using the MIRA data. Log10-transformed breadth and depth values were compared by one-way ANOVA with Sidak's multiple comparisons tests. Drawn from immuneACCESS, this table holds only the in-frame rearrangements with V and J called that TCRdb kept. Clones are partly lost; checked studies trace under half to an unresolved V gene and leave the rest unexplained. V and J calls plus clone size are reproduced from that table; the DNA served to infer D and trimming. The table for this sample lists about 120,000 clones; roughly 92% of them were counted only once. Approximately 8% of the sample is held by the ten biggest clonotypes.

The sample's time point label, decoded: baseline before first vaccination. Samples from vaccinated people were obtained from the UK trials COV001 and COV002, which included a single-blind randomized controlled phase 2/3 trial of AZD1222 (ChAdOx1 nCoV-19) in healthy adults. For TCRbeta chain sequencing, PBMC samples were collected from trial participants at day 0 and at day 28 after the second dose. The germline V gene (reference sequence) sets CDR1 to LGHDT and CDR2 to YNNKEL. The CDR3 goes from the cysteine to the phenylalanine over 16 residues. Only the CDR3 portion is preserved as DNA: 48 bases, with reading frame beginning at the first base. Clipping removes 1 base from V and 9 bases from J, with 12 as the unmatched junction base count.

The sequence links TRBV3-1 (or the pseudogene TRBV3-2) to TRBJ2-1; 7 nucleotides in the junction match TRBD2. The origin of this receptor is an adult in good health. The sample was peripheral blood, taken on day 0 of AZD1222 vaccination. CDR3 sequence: CASSQGGAGQRGEQFF. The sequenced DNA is TGTGCCAGCAGCCAAGGCGGAGCGGGGCAGCGGGGTGAGCAGTTCTTC.